The next 15 T cell receptor beta chains were all read from a single sample in a study of neurological immune-mediated disorders. MiXCR, run by TCRdb on the 5' RACE reads, gives a single entry per CDR3 protein. The sample has 85,000 to 90,000 distinct CDR3 sequences, approximately 4% seen once. Sequenced sample: PBMCs. These receptors all stem from a woman between 50 and 59 years old with multiple sclerosis.

This clonotype was recorded at least ten times. The V and J genes are TRBV4-3 and TRBJ1-1; no definite D call. Trimming stripped 1 base from V and 1 base from J, with 13 bases between. The CDR3 contains 16 residues. Germline CDR1 LGHNA, CDR2 YSLEER. The CDR3 DNA reads as TGCGCCAGCAGCCAAGTAAGGAAGGGCTCGAACACTGAAGCTTTCTTT. This gives the protein CASSQVRKGSNTEAFF.

The chain uses TRBV10-2 and TRBJ2-3; the D gene is possibly TRBD1 (5 bases). Trimming left V 4 bases short and J 9 bases short, with 14 bases between. This CDR3 comprises 13 residues. Germline V CDR1 and CDR2: WSHSY, SAAADI. Written as DNA, the CDR3 is TGCGCCAGCAGTGGTCGGACATTCCGGACGCAGTATTTT. Protein: CASSGRTFRTQYF.

The sample holds many counts of this clonotype. This sequence joins TRBV10-3 and TRBJ2-1, with D perhaps matching TRBD2 (6 bases). CDR3 length equals 17 residues. Germline V gene lookup returns CDR1 ENHRY and CDR2 SYGVKD. Trimming pared 0 bases from V and 0 bases from J, leaving 12 bases between. CDR3 nucleotide sequence: TGTGCCATCAGTGAGTCAGTGGGGCGGGGCTCCTACAATGAGCAGTTCTTC. The encoded protein is CAISESVGRGSYNEQFF.

This clonotype was detected many times. V usage is TRBV11-2 and J usage is TRBJ2-3; D is tentatively TRBD1 or TRBD2 (6 bases each). Germline CDR1 SGHAT, CDR2 FQNNGV. This CDR3 has 18 residues. Between the trimmed V and J ends, which lost 1 base and 6 bases, there was a span of 23 bases. Here the CDR3 reads CASSLVVGGTPLADTQYF. The DNA of the CDR3 is TGTGCCAGCAGCTTAGTTGTTGGGGGGACACCGCTCGCTGATACGCAGTATTTT.

This clonotype was detected many times. The V and J genes are TRBV20-1 and TRBJ2-3, with 9 bases aligning to TRBD2. The CDR3 totals 15 residues. Germline V gives CDR1 DFQATT, CDR2 SNEGSKA (reference sequence). Unmatched junction bases numbered 5, after V lost 0 bases and J lost 4 bases. CDR3 bases: TGCAGTGCTAGAGATCTAGTAGCGGGGGCAGATACGCAGTATTTT. Residues: CSARDLVAGADTQYF.

This clonotype was counted many times. The gene calls are TRBV18 and TRBJ1-2; D not resolved. The germline V and J ends were trimmed by 2 bases and 2 bases, with 6 bases remaining between them. The CDR3 has 13 residues. CDR1 and CDR2 (germline): KGHSH, LQKENI. The CDR3 spells CASSPGSNYGYTF. DNA of the CDR3: TGTGCCAGCTCACCAGGAAGCAACTATGGCTACACCTTC.

This clonotype was detected many times. This chain joins TRBV5-1 and TRBJ2-1; 7 bases agree with TRBD1. Germline CDR1 reads SGHRS; CDR2 reads YFSETQ. There are 15 residues in the CDR3. V shed 0 bases and J 5 bases; nucleotides not matched to a gene: 5. CDR3 DNA sequence: TGCGCCAGCAGCTTGGGCAGGGGGACCCACAATGAGCAGTTCTTC. As protein: CASSLGRGTHNEQFF. The full variable domain, completed using reference TRBV5-1 and TRBJ2-1, is KAGVTQTPRYLIKTRGQQVTLSCSPISGHRSVSWYQQTPGQGLQFLFEYFSETQRNKGNFPGRFSGRQFSNSRSEMNVSTLELGDSALYLCASSLGRGTHNEQFFGPGTRLTVL.

Many counts were recorded for this clonotype. J is TRBJ2-5 and V is TRBV12-3 or TRBV12-4; no firm D call. Trimming cost V 6 bases and J 1 base, with 6 bases left between them. The CDR3 has 12 residues. The CDR3 DNA is TGTGCCAGCAGCAGGATCCAAGAGACCCAGTACTTC. It specifies CASSRIQETQYF.

A remark on this clonotype: A clone one base away is much larger, so this may be a read error. The chain has TRBV2 and TRBJ1-4; the match to TRBD1 covers 10 bases. Germline trimming cut 6 bases from V and 4 bases from J; bases unmatched to any gene: 8. CDR1 is SNHLY and CDR2 is FYNNEI in the germline V gene. The CDR3 loop spans 16 amino acids. This chain's CDR3 is CASSRDRGGNNEKLFF. CDR3 nucleotide sequence: TGTGCCAGCAGCAGGGACAGGGGCGGAAATAATGAAAAACTGTTTTTT.

This clonotype appeared many times. This chain links TRBV27 with TRBJ1-6; D is unclear. Trimming pared 3 bases from V and 0 bases from J, leaving 6 bases between. Germline lookup yields CDR1 MNHEY and CDR2 SMNVEV (reference sequence). The CDR3 length is 15 residues. CDR3 loop: CASSFRSSYNSPLHF. In DNA form, the CDR3 reads TGTGCCAGCAGTTTTCGGAGCTCCTATAATTCACCCCTCCACTTT.

This clonotype was seen at least ten times. This chain connects TRBV5-1 to TRBJ2-3, with D perhaps TRBD1 (5 bases). This CDR3 contains 16 residues. Per the germline V gene, CDR1 is SGHRS and CDR2 is YFSETQ. Trimming removed 1 base from V and 0 bases from J, with 12 bases in between. The CDR3, as DNA: TGCGCCAGCAGCTTGAATGGGGCAACTAGCACAGATACGCAGTATTTT. Its protein product is CASSLNGATSTDTQYF.

This clonotype was counted at least ten times. This rearrangement joins TRBV20-1 to TRBJ1-3; no definite D call. Trimming shortened V by 6 bases and J by 2 bases, and 20 bases separated the two germline ends. The CDR3 has 16 residues. Germline assignment: CDR1 DFQATT and CDR2 SNEGSKA (reference sequence). The CDR3 loop is CSAPRRIKGTGNTIYF. Here the CDR3 DNA reads TGCAGTGCCCCCCGGCGTATCAAAGGCACTGGAAACACCATATATTTT.

Many counts were recorded for this clonotype. The rearrangement joins TRBV25-1 to TRBJ1-2; D is perhaps TRBD1 (5 bases). The CDR3 spans 15 residues. In germline, CDR1 is MGHDK, CDR2 SYGVNS. V shed 5 bases and J shed 7 bases, with 20 bases lying between them. DNA for the CDR3: TGTGCCAGCAGTCACAGCGGGGGTGTTCTCCGTGGCTACACCTTC. Amino acids: CASSHSGGVLRGYTF.

This clonotype came up many times. V gene TRBV7-9 combines with J gene TRBJ2-6; D not resolved. This CDR3 region has 17 residues. Germline V CDR1 and CDR2: SEHNR, FQNEAQ (reference sequence). Trimming took 6 bases from V and 4 from J, leaving 19 bases between them. The CDR3 region has the DNA TGTGCCAGCAGGCCCGCCTTTCGGGCTGACGGGGCCAACGTCCTGACTTTC. It encodes CASRPAFRADGANVLTF. The complete variable domain, with remaining parts taken from reference TRBV7-9 and TRBJ2-6, reads DTGVSQNPRHKITKRGQNVTFRCDPISEHNRLYWYRQTLGQGPEFLTYFQNEAQLEKSRLLSDRFSAERPKGSFSTLEIQRTEQGDSAMYLCASRPAFRADGANVLTFGAGSRLTVL.

This clonotype was counted at least ten times. This chain joins TRBV27 and TRBJ2-5; D perhaps matches TRBD2 (5 bases). Germline loops: CDR1 MNHEY, CDR2 SMNVEV (reference sequence). The V end lost 3 bases, the J end lost 1 base, and 12 bases lay between the germline ends. The CDR3 extends over 15 amino acids. CDR3 sequence (DNA): TGTGCCAGCAGTTTTTTTGGGGAGCCCCAAGAGACCCAGTACTTC. It is translated as CASSFFGEPQETQYF.